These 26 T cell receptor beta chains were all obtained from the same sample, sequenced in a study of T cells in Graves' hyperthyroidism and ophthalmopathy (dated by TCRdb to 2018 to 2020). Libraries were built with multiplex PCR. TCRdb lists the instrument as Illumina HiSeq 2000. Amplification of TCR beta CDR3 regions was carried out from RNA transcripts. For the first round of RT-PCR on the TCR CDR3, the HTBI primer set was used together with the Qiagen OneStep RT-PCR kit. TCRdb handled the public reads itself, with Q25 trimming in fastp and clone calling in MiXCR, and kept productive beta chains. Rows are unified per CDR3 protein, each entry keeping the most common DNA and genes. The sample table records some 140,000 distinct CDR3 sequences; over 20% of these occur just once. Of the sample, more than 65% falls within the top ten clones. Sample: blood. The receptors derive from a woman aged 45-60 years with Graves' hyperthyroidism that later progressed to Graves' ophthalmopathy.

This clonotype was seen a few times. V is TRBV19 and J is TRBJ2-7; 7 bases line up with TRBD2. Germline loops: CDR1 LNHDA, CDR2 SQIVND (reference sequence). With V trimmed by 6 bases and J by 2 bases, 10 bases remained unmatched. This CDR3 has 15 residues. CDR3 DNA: TGTGCCAGTAGCCTGAGGGGAGGGCCTACCTACGAGCAGTACTTC. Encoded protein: CASSLRGGPTYEQYF.

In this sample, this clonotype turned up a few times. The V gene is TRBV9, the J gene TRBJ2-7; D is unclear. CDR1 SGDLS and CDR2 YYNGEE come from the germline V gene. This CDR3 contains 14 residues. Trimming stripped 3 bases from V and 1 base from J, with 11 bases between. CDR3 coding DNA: TGTGCCAGCAGCGAAACGGTGGGGTCCTACGAGCAGTACTTC. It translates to CASSETVGSYEQYF.

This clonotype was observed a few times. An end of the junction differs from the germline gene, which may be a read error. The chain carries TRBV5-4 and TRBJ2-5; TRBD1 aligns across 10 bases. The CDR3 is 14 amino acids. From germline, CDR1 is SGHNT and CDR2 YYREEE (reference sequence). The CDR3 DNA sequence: TGTGCCAGCAGATTGGACAGGGGGCAAGAGACCCAGTACTTC. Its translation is CASRLDRGQETQYF.

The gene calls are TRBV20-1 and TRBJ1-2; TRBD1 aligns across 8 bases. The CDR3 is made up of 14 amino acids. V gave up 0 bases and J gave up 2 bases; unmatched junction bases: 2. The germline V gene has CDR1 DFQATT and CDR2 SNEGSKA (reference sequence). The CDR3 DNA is TGCAGTGCTAGAGACAGGGGGCGCAACTATGGCTACACCTTC. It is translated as CSARDRGRNYGYTF.

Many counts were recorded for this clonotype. The CDR3 region is CSAGNRTLGVGYTF. DNA of the CDR3: TGCAGTGCTGGAAACCGGACCCTAGGAGTGGGCTACACCTTC. This sequence joins TRBV20-1 and TRBJ1-2; D unclear. This CDR3 has 14 residues. Trimming took off 5 bases at V and 8 bases at J, with 21 bases between the two ends. The germline V gene has CDR1 DFQATT and CDR2 SNEGSKA (reference sequence).

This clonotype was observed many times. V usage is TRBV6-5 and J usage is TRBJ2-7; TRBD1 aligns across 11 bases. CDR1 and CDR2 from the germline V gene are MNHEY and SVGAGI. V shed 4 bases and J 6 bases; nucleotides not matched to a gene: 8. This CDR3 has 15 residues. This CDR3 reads CASSFHRDRGFEQYF. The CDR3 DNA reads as TGTGCCAGCAGTTTCCACCGGGACAGGGGGTTCGAGCAGTACTTC.

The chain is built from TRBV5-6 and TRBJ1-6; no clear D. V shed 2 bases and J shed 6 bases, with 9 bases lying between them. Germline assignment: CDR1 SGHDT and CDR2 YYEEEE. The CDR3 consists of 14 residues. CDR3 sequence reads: CASSFPGANSPLHF. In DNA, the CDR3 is TGTGCCAGCAGCTTCCCGGGAGCTAATTCACCCCTCCACTTT. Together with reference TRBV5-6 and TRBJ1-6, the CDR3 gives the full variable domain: DAGVTQSPTHLIKTRGQQVTLRCSPKSGHDTVSWYQQALGQGPQFIFQYYEEEERQRGNFPDRFSGHQFPNYSSELNVNALLLGDSALYLCASSFPGANSPLHFGNGTRLTVT.

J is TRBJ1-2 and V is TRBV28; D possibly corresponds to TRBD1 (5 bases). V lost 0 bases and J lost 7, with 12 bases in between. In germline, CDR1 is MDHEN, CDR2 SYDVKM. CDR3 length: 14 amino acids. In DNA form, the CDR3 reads TGTGCCAGCAGTTTATGGGCAGGGAACGCTGGCTACACCTTC. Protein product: CASSLWAGNAGYTF.

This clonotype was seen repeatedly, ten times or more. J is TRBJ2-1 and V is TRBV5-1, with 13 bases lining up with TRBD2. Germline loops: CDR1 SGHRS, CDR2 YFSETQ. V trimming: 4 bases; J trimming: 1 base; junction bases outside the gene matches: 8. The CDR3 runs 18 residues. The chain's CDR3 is CASSVKGLAGRSYNEQFF. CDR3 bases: TGCGCCAGCAGCGTTAAGGGACTAGCGGGAAGGTCCTACAATGAGCAGTTCTTC.

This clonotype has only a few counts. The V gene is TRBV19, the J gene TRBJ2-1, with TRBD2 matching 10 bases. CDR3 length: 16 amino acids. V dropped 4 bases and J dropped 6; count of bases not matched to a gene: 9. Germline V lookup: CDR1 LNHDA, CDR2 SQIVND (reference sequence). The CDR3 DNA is TGTGCCAGTAGTACCCAAACTAGCGGGAAACGCAATGAGCAGTTCTTC. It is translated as CASSTQTSGKRNEQFF.

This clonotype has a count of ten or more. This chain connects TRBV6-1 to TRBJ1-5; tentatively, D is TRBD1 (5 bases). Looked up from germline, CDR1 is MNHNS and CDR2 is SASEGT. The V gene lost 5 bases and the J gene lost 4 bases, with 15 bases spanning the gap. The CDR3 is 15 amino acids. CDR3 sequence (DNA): TGTGCCAGCAGTTATAAGCTTGGGGCTAATCAGCCCCAGCATTTT. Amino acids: CASSYKLGANQPQHF.

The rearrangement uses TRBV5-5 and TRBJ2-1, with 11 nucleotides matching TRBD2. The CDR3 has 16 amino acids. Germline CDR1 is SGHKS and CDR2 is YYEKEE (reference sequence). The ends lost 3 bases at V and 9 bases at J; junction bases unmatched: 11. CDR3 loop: CASSSQTSGIPGEQFF. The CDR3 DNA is TGTGCCAGCAGCTCACAGACTAGCGGGATCCCCGGTGAGCAGTTCTTC.

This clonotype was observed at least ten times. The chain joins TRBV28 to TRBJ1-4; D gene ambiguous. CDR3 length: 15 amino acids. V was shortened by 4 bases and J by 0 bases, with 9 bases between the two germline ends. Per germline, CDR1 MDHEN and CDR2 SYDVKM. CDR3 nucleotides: TGTGCCAGCAGTTCCCTAGGGTCAACTAATGAAAAACTGTTTTTT. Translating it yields CASSSLGSTNEKLFF. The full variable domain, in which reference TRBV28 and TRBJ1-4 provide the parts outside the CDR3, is DVKVTQSSRYLVKRTGEKVFLECVQDMDHENMFWYRQDPGLGLRLIYFSYDVKMKEKGDIPEGYSVSREKKERFSLILESASTNQTSMYLCASSSLGSTNEKLFFGSGTQLSVL.

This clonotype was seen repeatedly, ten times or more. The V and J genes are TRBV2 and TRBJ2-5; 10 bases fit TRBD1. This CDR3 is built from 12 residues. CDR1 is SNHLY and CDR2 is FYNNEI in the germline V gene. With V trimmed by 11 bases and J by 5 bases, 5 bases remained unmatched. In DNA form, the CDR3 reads TGTGCCGGGCAGGGACAGGGGGAGACCCAGTACTTC. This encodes CAGQGQGETQYF.

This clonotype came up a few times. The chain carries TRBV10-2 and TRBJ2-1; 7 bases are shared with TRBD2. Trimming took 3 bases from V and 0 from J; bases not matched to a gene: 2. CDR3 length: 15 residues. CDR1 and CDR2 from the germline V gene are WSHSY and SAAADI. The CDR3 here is CASSDSGGSYNEQFF. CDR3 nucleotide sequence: TGCGCCAGCAGTGACTCGGGGGGCTCCTACAATGAGCAGTTCTTC.

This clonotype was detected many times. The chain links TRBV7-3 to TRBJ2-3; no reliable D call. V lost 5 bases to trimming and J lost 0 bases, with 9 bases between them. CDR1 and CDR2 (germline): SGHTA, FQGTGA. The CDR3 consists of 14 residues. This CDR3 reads CASSGGVSTDTQYF. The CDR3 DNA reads TGTGCCAGCAGCGGCGGAGTAAGCACAGATACGCAGTATTTT.

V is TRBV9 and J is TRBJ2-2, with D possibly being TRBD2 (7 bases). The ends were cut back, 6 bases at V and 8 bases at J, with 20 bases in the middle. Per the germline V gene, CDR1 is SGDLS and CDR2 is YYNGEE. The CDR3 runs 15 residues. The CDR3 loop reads CASTRTGGAGGELFF. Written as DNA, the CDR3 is TGTGCCAGCACACGCACGGGGGGCGCAGGTGGGGAGCTGTTTTTT.

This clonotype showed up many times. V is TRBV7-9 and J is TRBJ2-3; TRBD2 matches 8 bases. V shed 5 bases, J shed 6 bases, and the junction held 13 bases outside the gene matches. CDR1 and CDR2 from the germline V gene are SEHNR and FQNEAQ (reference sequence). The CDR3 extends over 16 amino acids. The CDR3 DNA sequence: TGTGCCAGCAGCCCGCATGGGGCGGGAGGACTTGATACGCAGTATTTT. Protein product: CASSPHGAGGLDTQYF.

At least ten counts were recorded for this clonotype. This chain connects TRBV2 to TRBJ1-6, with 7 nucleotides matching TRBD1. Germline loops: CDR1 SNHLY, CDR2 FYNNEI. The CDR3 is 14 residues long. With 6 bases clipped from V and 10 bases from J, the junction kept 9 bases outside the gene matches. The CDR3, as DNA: TGTGCCAGCAGCCGAGGGGGCGAGGGATCACCCCTCCACTTT. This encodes CASSRGGEGSPLHF.

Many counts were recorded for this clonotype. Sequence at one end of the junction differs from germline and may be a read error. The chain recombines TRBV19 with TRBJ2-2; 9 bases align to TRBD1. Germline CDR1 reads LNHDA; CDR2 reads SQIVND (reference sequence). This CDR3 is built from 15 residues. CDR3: CASSRTGGSTGELFF. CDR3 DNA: TGCGCCAGCAGCCGTACAGGGGGCAGCACCGGGGAGCTGTTTTTT.

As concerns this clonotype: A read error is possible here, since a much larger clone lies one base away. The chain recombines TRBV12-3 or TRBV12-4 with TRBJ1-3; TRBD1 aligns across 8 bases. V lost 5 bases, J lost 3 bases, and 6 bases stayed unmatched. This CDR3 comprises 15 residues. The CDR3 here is CASSVTGGVGNTIYF. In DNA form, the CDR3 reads TGTGCCAGCAGTGTTACAGGGGGAGTTGGAAACACCATATATTTT.

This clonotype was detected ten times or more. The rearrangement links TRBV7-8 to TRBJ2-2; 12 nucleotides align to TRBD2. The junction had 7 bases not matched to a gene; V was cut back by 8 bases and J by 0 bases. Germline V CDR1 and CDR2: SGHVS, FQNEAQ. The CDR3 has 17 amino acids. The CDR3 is CASSGTSGPSNTGELFF. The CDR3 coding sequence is TGTGCCAGCTCCGGGACTAGCGGGCCCTCGAACACCGGGGAGCTGTTTTTT.

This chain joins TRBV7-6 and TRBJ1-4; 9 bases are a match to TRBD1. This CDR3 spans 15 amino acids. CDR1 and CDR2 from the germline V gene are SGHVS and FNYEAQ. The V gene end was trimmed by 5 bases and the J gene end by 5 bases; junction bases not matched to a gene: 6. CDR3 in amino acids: CASSDTGQGNEKLFF. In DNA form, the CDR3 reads TGTGCCAGCAGCGATACCGGACAGGGGAATGAAAAACTGTTTTTT.

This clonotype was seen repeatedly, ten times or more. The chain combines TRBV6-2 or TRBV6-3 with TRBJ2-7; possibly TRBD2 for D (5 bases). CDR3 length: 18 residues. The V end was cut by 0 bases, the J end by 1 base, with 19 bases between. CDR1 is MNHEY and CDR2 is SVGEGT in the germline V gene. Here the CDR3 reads CASSYSIRAGSHSYEQYF. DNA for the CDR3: TGTGCCAGCAGTTACTCGATTAGGGCGGGCAGCCATTCCTACGAGCAGTACTTC.

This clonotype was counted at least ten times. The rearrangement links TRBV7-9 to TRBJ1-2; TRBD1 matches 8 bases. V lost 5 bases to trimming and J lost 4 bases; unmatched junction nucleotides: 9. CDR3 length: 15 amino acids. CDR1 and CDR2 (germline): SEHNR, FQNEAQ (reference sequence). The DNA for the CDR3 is TGTGCCAGCAGCCCTAGTGGGGGACAGGCCTATGGCTACACCTTC. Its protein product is CASSPSGGQAYGYTF. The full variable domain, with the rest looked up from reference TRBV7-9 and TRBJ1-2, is DTGVSQNPRHKITKRGQNVTFRCDPISEHNRLYWYRQTLGQGPEFLTYFQNEAQLEKSRLLSDRFSAERPKGSFSTLEIQRTEQGDSAMYLCASSPSGGQAYGYTFGSGTRLTVV.

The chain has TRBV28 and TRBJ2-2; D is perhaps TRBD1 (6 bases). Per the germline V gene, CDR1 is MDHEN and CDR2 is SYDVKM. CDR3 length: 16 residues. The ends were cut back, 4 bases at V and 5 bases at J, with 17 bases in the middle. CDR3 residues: CASSSSRGSGTGELFF. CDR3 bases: TGTGCCAGCAGTTCCTCAAGGGGGAGTGGGACCGGGGAGCTGTTTTTT.